The clone carrying this T cell receptor beta chain was picked up one time. What it recognizes is unknown. This CDR3 spans 14 amino acids. Per the germline V gene, CDR1 is MDHEN and CDR2 is SYDVKM. Trimming took off 2 bases at V and 2 bases at J, with 10 bases between the two ends. The data were produced by immunoSEQ multiplex PCR, yet TCRdb's version contains in-frame clones alone and is incomplete. The data contain tens of thousands of clones, just under 90% of them singletons. At baseline, cycle 4 day 1, and cycle 7 day 1, blood was sampled. The data were taken from a study of OX40 agonist ivuxolimab in advanced cancers. As for the study in general: Patients assigned to dose escalation were diagnosed with hepatocellular carcinoma, melanoma, renal cell or head and neck cancer. Participants, roughly 81% male, averaged about 59 years of age, ranging from roughly 20 to 85. Findings and limits, study-wide: On average, CD8+ T cells showed a greater number of expanded clones than CD4+.

The sequenced sample was CD4+ or CD8+ T cells sorted from blood, obtained in a trial of the OX40 agonist ivuxolimab. This TCR derives from an adult with an advanced solid tumor such as melanoma, head and neck, liver or kidney cancer. V is TRBV28 and J is TRBJ2-7; D might be TRBD1 (6 bases). The CDR3 region is CASSLRQGTYEQYF. The DNA for the CDR3 is TGTGCCAGCAGTTTAAGGCAGGGGACCTACGAGCAGTACTTC.